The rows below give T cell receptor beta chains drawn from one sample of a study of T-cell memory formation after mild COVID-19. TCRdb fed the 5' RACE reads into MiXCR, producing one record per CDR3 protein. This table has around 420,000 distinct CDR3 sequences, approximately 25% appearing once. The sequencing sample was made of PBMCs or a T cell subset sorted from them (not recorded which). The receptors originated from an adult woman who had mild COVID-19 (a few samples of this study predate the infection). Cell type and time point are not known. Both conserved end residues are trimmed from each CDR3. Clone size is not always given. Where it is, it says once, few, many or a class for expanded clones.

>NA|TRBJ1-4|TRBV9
ASSVPLDRGSTNEKLF
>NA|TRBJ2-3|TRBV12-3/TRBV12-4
ASSLYSGGVTDTQY
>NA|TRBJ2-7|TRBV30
AWSAGGPYEQY
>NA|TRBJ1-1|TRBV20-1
SATDGPRPEAF
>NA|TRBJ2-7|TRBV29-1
SVGGAYEQY
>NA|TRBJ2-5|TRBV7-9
ASSGQGVQETQY
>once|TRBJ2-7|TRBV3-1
ASSNTRDNSYEQY
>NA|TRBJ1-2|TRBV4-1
ASSQASWVRST
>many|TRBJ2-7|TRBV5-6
ASSLRRSYEQY
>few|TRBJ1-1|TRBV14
ASSQDLYSEAF
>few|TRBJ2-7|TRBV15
ATSRVRSGSSYEQY
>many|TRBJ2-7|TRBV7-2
ASSLGHYYEQY
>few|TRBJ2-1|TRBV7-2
ASSQKY
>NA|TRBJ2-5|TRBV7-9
ASSSRTGNAGGTQY
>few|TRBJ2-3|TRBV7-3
ASSLMAGDTDTQY
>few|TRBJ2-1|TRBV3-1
ASSQVFLQGSYNEQF
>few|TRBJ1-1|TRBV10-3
AISDWNTEAF
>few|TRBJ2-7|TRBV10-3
AISDPGQSYEQY
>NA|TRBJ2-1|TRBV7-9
ASSLLAYNEQF
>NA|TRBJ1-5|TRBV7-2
ASSFGARQPQH
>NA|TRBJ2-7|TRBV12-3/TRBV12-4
ASSPAGTGAYEQY
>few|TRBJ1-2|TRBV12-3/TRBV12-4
ASSFGLRSTVTGGYT
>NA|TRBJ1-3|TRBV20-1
SAQDRSPGNTIY